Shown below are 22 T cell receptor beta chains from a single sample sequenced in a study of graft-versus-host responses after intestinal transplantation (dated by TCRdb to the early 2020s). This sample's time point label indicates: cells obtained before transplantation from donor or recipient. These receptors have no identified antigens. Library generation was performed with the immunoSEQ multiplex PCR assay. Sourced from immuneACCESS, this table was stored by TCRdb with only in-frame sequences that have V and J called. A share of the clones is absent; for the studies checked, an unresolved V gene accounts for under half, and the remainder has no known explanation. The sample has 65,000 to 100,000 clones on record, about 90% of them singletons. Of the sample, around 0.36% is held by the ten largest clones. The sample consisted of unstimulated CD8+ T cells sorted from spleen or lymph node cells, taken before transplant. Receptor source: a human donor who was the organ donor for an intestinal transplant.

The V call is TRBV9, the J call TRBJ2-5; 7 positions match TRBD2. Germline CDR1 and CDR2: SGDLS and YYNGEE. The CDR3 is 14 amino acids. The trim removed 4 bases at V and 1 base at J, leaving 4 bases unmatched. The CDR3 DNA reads TGTGCCAGCAGCCCCCCGGGAGGCCAAGAGACCCAGTACTTC. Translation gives CASSPPGGQETQYF.

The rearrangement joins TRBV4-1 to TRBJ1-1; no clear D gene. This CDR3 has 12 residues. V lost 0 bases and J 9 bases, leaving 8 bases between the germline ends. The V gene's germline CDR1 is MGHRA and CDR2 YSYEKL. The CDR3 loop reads CASSQDQAKAFF. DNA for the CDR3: TGCGCCAGCAGCCAAGATCAAGCCAAAGCTTTCTTT.

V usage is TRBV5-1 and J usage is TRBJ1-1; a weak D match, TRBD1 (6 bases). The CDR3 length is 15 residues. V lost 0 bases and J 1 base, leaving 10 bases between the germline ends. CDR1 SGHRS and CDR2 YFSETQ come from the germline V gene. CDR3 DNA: TGCGCCAGCAGCTTGGGGCCGACAGGGAACACTGAAGCTTTCTTT. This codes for CASSLGPTGNTEAFF.

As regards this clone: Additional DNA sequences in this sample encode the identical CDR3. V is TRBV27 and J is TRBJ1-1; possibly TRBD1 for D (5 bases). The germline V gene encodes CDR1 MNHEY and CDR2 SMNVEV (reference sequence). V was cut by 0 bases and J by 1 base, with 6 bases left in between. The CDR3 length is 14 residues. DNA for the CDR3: TGTGCCAGCAGTTTATCGGGGGGGAACACTGAAGCTTTCTTT. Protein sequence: CASSLSGGNTEAFF.

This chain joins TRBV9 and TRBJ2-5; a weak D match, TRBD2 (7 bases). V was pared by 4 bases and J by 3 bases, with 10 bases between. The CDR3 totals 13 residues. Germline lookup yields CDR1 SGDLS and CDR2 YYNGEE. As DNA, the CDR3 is TGTGCCAGCAGCCAAGGGGGGGAAGAGACCCAGTACTTC. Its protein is CASSQGGEETQYF.

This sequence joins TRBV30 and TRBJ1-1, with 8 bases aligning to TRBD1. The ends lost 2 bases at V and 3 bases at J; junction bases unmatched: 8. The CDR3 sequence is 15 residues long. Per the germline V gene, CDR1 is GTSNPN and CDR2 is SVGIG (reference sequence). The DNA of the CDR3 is TGTGCCTGGAGTACCTCGACAGGGGACGACACTGAAGCTTTCTTT. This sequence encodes CAWSTSTGDDTEAFF.

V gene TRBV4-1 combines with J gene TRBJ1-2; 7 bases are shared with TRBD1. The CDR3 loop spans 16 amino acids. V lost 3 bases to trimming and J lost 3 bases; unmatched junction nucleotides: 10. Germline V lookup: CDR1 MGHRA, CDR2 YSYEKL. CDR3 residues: CASSQDDREVHYGYTF. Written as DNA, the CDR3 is TGCGCCAGCAGCCAGGATGACAGGGAGGTACACTATGGCTACACCTTC.

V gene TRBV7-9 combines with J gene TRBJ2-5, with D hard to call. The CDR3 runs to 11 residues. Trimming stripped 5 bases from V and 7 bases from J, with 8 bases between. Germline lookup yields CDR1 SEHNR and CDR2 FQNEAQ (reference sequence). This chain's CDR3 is CASSLTGTQYF. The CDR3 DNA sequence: TGTGCCAGCAGCCTGACTGGGACCCAGTACTTC.

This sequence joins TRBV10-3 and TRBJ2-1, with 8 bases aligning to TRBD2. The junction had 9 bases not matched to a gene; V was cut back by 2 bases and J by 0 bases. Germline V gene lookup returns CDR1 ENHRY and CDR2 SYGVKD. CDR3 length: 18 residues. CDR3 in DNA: TGTGCCATCAGTGAGGTCGAAGCGGGAGCTACCTCCTACAATGAGCAGTTCTTC. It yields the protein CAISEVEAGATSYNEQFF.

The DNA of the CDR3 is TGTGCCAGCACCCACCGAAGAAGAGTTTACAATGAGCAGTTCTTC. Translating gives CASTHRRRVYNEQFF. This chain links TRBV5-6 with TRBJ2-1, with D unresolved. V was cut by 6 bases and J by 4 bases, with 17 bases left in between. There are 15 residues in the CDR3. Germline values: CDR1 SGHDT, CDR2 YYEEEE.

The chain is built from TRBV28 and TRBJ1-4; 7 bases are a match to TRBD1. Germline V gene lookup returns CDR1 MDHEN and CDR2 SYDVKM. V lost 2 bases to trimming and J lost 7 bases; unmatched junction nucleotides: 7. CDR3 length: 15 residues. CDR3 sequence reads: CASSLLQGLGEKLFF. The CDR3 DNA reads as TGTGCCAGCAGTTTACTACAGGGGTTGGGTGAAAAACTGTTTTTT.

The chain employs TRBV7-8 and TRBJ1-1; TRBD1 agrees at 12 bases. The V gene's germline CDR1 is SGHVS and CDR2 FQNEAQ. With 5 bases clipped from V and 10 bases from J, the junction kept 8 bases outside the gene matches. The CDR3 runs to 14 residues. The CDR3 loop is CASSRDRGRSVAFF. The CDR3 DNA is TGTGCCAGCAGCCGGGACAGGGGGCGGAGCGTAGCTTTCTTT.

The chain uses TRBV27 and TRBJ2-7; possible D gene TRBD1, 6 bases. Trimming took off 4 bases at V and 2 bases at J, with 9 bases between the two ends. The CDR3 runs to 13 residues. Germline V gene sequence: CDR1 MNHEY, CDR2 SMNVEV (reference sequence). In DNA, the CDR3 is TGTGCCAGCAGTTCTGGACAGCCCTACGAGCAGTACTTC. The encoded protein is CASSSGQPYEQYF.

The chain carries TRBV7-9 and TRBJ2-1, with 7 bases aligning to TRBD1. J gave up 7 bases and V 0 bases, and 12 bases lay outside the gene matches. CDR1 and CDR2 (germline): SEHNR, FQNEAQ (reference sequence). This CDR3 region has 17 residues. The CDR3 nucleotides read TGTGCCAGCAGCTTAGCCAAGACAGGGAAGGTAGTGAATGAGCAGTTCTTC. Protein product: CASSLAKTGKVVNEQFF.

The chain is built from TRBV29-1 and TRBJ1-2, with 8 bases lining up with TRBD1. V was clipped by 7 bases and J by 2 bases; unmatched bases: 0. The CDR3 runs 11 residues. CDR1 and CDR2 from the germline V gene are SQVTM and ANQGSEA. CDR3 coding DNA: TGCAGCGACAGGGGGAACTATGGCTACACCTTC. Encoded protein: CSDRGNYGYTF.

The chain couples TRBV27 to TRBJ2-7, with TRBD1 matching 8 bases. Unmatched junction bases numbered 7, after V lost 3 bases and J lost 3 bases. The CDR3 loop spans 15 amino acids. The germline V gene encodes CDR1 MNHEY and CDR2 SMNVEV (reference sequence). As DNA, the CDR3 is TGTGCCAGCAGTTTCGGCTCCGGACAGGGCTACGAGCAGTACTTC. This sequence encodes CASSFGSGQGYEQYF.

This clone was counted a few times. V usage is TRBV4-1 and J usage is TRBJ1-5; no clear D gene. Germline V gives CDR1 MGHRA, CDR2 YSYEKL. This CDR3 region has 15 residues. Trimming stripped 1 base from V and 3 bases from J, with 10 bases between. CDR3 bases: TGCGCCAGCAGCCAAGTCCAGGTTTCCAATCAGCCCCAGCATTTT. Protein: CASSQVQVSNQPQHF.

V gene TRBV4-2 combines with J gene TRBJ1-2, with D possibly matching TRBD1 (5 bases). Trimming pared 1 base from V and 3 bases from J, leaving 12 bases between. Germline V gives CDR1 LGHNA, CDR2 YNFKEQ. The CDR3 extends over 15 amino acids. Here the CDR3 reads CASSQVGADHYGYTF. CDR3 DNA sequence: TGTGCCAGCAGCCAAGTAGGGGCCGACCACTATGGCTACACCTTC.

Here the CDR3 reads CASSPPMGQGFGSYEQYF. The CDR3 DNA follows: TGTGCCAGCTCACCACCGATGGGACAGGGGTTCGGGTCCTACGAGCAGTACTTC. V usage is TRBV18 and J usage is TRBJ2-7; 10 positions match TRBD1. V trimming: 0 bases; J trimming: 1 base; junction bases outside the gene matches: 9. This CDR3 comprises 18 residues. Per germline, CDR1 KGHSH and CDR2 LQKENI.

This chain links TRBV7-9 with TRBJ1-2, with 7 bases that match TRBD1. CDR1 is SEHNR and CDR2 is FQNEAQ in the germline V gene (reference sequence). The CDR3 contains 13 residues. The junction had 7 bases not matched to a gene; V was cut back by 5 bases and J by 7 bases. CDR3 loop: CASSEGGAGGYTF. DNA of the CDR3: TGTGCCAGCAGCGAAGGGGGCGCGGGTGGCTACACCTTC.

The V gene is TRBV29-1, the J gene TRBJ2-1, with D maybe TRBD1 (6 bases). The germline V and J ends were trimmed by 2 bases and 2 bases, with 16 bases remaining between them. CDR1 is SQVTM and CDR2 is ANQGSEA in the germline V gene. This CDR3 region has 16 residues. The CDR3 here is CSVESPDRQTYNEQFF. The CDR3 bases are TGCAGCGTTGAATCACCCGACAGGCAAACCTACAATGAGCAGTTCTTC.

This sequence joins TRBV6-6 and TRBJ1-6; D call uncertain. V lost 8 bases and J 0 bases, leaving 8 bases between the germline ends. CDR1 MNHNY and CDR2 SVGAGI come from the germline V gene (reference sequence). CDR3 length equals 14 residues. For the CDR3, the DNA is TGTGCCAGCCTTTCAGGCTCCTATAATTCACCCCTCCACTTT. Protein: CASLSGSYNSPLHF.